Below are 9 T cell receptor beta chains sequenced from a single sample in a study of blood T cell repertoires in COVID-19. Some clones are missing from TCRdb's copy, which holds only in-frame ones; the method was immunoSEQ multiplex PCR. The sample yields 150,000 to 180,000 clones, 76% seen once. Sequenced material: peripheral blood. These receptors came from a woman over 75 with acute or convalescent COVID-19.

The rearrangement uses TRBV19 and TRBJ2-5; a possible D gene is TRBD1 (5 bases). V was clipped by 4 bases and J by 2 bases, with 8 bases between them. Germline lookup yields CDR1 LNHDA and CDR2 SQIVND (reference sequence). CDR3 size: 13 residues. The CDR3 sequence is CASSKTEQETQYF. The CDR3 DNA reads TGTGCCAGTAGTAAGACAGAACAAGAGACCCAGTACTTC. The full variable domain, in which reference TRBV19 and TRBJ2-5 provide the parts outside the CDR3, is DGGITQSPKYLFRKEGQNVTLSCEQNLNHDAMYWYRQDPGQGLRLIYYSQIVNDFQKGDIAEGYSVSREKKESFPLTVTSAQKNPTAFYLCASSKTEQETQYFGPGTRLLVL.

V usage is TRBV7-3 and J usage is TRBJ2-1, with TRBD2 matching 12 bases. The CDR3 contains 16 residues. Trimming removed 5 bases from V and 5 bases from J; junction bases left unmatched: 7. Germline lookup yields CDR1 SGHTA and CDR2 FQGTGA. DNA for the CDR3: TGTGCCAGCAGCAAACTAGCGGGGGGACTACACAATGAGCAGTTCTTC. This encodes CASSKLAGGLHNEQFF.

V and J are TRBV5-1 and TRBJ1-1; perhaps TRBD1 as D (5 bases). V dropped 3 bases and J dropped 1 base, with 13 bases sitting between them. The CDR3 extends over 15 amino acids. Germline assignment: CDR1 SGHRS and CDR2 YFSETQ. CDR3 loop: CASSSAGDRNTEAFF. The CDR3 DNA follows: TGCGCCAGCAGCTCGGCGGGGGACCGGAACACTGAAGCTTTCTTT. Full variable domain (outside the CDR3, taken from reference TRBV5-1 and TRBJ1-1): KAGVTQTPRYLIKTRGQQVTLSCSPISGHRSVSWYQQTPGQGLQFLFEYFSETQRNKGNFPGRFSGRQFSNSRSEMNVSTLELGDSALYLCASSSAGDRNTEAFFGQGTRLTVV.

The rearrangement joins TRBV29-1 to TRBJ2-7; TRBD1 matches at 8 bases. Germline CDR1 SQVTM, CDR2 ANQGSEA. The V gene end was trimmed by 4 bases and the J gene end by 5 bases; junction bases not matched to a gene: 13. The CDR3 length is 15 residues. The CDR3 DNA reads TGCAGCGTTGTCCTTAGGTGGACAGGGTTCAACGAGCAGTACTTC. Protein product: CSVVLRWTGFNEQYF.

The chain has TRBV18 and TRBJ1-1; possibly TRBD1 for D (5 bases). Germline V gene data show CDR1 as KGHSH and CDR2 as LQKENI. Trimming took 6 bases from V and 7 from J, leaving 9 bases between them. The CDR3 has 11 amino acids. CDR3 sequence reads: CASSLDSEAFF. CDR3 DNA: TGTGCCAGCTCCCTCGACAGTGAAGCTTTCTTT.

CDR3 sequence: CASSLGQGAWSTEAFF. CDR3 bases: TGCGCCAGCAGCTTGGGGCAGGGTGCCTGGAGCACTGAAGCTTTCTTT. The chain recombines TRBV5-1 with TRBJ1-1; a weak D match, TRBD1 (5 bases). The CDR3 has 16 residues. CDR1 and CDR2 from the germline V gene are SGHRS and YFSETQ. Deletions cut 0 bases from V and 4 bases from J, with 16 bases between.

This clone appeared once. Within the sample, other DNA sequences also encode this same CDR3. The rearrangement joins TRBV5-1 to TRBJ2-3; 9 nucleotides agree with TRBD1. The CDR3 loop spans 14 amino acids. Germline V gene data show CDR1 as SGHRS and CDR2 as YFSETQ. The trim removed 0 bases at V and 4 bases at J, leaving 0 bases unmatched. CDR3 sequence (DNA): TGCGCCAGCAGCTTGGGACAGGGGGCAGATACGCAGTATTTT. This sequence encodes CASSLGQGADTQYF.

The CDR3 nucleotides read TGTGCCAGTAGTAATCCAGGGGGAAGATATGGCTACACCTTC. Translating gives CASSNPGGRYGYTF. The chain has TRBV19 and TRBJ1-2; 7 positions agree with TRBD1. With V trimmed by 4 bases and J by 5 bases, 7 bases remained unmatched. CDR1 and CDR2 (germline): LNHDA, SQIVND (reference sequence). CDR3 length: 14 amino acids. Filled out from reference TRBV19 and TRBJ1-2, the complete variable domain reads DGGITQSPKYLFRKEGQNVTLSCEQNLNHDAMYWYRQDPGQGLRLIYYSQIVNDFQKGDIAEGYSVSREKKESFPLTVTSAQKNPTAFYLCASSNPGGRYGYTFGSGTRLTVV.

The table lists this clone with a few counts. This rearrangement joins TRBV10-3 to TRBJ2-5; TRBD2 might be the D (7 bases). The CDR3 is 15 amino acids. Trimming shortened V by 2 bases and J by 2 bases, and 12 bases separated the two germline ends. CDR1 and CDR2 from the germline V gene are ENHRY and SYGVKD. Here the CDR3 reads CAISERGAAQETQYF. The CDR3 DNA follows: TGTGCCATCAGTGAGCGGGGGGCGGCACAAGAGACCCAGTACTTC.